This entry concerns a single TCR beta chain. Its antigen is unidentified. PCR used 60 Vbeta primers and 13 Jbeta primers. Profiling relied on immunoSEQ multiplex PCR, and the TCRdb table lists in-frame clones only, not all of them. The sample has around 53,000 clones. The data stem from a study of cytomegalovirus exposure and HLA in healthy donors. Notes on the study in general: For most TCR sequences rarity was the rule, although some public TCRs occurred in many donors.

The sequence was obtained from a male donor in good health and CMV-seropositive. Sequences were obtained from PBMCs.

The CDR3 bases are TGTGCCAGCTTCGGGGGGGTCTCACCCCTCCACTTT. Translated, it gives CASFGGVSPLHF. The chain carries TRBV2 and TRBJ1-6; TRBD1 is a possible D gene (5 bases). The CDR3 totals 12 residues. Per germline, CDR1 SNHLY and CDR2 FYNNEI. Trimming stripped 8 bases from V and 10 bases from J, with 12 bases between. The full variable domain, its missing parts supplied by reference TRBV2 and TRBJ1-6, is EPEVTQTPSHQVTQMGQEVILRCVPISNHLYFYWYRQILGQKVEFLVSFYNNEISEKSEIFDDQFSVERPDGSNFTLKIRSTKLEDSAMYFCASFGGVSPLHFGNGTRLTVT.